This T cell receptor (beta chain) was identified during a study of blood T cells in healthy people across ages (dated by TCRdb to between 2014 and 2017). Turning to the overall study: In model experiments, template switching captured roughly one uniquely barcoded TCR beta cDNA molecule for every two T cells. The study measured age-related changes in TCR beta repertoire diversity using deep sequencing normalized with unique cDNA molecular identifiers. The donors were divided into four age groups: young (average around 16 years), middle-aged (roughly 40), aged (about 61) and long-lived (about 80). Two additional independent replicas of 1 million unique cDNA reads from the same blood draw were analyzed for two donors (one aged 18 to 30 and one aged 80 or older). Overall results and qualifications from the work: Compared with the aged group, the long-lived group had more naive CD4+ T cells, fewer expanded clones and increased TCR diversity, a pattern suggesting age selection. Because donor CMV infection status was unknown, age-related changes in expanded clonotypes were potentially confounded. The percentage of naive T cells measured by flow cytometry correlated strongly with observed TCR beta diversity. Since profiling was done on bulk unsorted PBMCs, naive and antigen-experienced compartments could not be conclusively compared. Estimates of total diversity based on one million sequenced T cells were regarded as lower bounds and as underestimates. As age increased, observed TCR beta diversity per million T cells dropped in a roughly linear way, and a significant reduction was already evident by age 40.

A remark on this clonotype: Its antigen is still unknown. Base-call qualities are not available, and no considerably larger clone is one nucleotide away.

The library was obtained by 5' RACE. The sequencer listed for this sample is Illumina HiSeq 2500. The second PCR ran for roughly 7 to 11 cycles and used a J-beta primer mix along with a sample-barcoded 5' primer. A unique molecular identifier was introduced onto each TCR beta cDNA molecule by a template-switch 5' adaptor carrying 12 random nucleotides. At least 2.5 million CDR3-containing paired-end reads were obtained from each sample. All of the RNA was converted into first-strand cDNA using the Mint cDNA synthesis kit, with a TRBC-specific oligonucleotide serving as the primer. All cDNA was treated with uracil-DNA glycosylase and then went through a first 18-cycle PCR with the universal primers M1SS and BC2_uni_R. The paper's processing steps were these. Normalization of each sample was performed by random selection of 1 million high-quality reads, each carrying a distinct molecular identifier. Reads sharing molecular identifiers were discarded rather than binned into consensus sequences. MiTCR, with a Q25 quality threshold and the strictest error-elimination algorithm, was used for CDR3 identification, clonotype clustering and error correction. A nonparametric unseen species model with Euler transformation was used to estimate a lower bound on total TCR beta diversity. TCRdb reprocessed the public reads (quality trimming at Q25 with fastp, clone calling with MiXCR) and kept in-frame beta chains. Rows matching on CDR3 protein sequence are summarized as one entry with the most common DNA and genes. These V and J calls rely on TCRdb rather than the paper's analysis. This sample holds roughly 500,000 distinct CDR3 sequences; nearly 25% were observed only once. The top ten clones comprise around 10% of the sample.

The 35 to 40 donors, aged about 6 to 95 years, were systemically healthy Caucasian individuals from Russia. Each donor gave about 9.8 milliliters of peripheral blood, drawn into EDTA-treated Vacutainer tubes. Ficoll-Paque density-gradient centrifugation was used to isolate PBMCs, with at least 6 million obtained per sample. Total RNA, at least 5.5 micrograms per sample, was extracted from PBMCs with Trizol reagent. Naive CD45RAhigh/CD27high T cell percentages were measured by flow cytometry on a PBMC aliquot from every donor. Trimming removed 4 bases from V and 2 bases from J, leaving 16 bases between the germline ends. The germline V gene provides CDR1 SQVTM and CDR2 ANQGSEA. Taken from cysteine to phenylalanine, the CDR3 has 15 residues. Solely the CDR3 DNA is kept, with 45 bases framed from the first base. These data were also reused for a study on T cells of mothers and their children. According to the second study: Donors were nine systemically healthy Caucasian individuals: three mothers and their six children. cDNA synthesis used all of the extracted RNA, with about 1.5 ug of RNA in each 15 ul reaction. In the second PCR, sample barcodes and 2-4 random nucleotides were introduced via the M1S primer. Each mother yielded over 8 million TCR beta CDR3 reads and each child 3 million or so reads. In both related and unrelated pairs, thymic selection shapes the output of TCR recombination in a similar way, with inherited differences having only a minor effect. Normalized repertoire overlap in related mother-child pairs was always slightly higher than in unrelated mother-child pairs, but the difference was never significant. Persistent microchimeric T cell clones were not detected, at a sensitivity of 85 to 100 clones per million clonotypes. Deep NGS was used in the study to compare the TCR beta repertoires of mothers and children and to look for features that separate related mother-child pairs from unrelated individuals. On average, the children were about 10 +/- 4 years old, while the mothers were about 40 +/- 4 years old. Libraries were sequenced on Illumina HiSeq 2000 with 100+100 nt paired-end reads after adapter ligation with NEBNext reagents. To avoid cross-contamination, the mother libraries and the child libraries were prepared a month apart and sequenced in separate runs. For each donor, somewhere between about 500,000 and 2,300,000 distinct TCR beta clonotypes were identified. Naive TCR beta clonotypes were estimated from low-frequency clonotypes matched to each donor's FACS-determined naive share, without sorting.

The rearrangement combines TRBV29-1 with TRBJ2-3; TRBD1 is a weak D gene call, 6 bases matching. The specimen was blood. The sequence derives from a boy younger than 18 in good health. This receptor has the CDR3 CSVGGGGYSTDTQYF. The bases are TGCAGCGTTGGCGGTGGGGGCTATTCCACAGATACGCAGTATTTT.